A selection of T cell receptor beta chains follows, all from one sample in a study of OX40 agonist ivuxolimab in advanced cancers. Sequencing was performed with immunoSEQ multiplex PCR; in TCRdb, only in-frame clones are kept and a portion is missing. The sample has tens of thousands of clones; about 90% are singletons. The sequences come from CD4+ or CD8+ T cells sorted from blood, collected in a trial of the OX40 agonist ivuxolimab. These receptor sequences come from an adult with an advanced solid tumor such as melanoma, head and neck, liver or kidney cancer. Both conserved end residues are part of each CDR3. The order of the fields is V gene, clone size, J gene, D gene, CDR3 protein, CDR3 DNA. A D gene is named only where the DNA matches it firmly. The size entry is marked missing in some rows and otherwise reads once, few, many or a size class.

>TRBV7-2|.|TRBJ2-5|.
CASSFGAETQYF
TGTGCCAGCAGCTTTGGAGCAGAGACCCAGTACTTC
>TRBV6-1|.|TRBJ1-5|.
CASSSWAQPQHF
TGTGCCAGCAGTTCGTGGGCTCAGCCCCAGCATTTT
>TRBV4-1|few|TRBJ1-2|TRBD1
CASSQVGRGYEGYTF
TGCGCCAGCAGCCAAGTAGGCAGGGGGTATGAAGGCTACACCTTC
>TRBV18|.|TRBJ1-1|TRBD1
CASSPQGAANTEAFF
TGTGCCAGCTCACCCCAGGGGGCGGCGAACACTGAAGCTTTCTTT
>TRBV28|.|TRBJ1-1|.
CASSPPARGSRGTEAFF
TGTGCCAGCAGCCCGCCCGCCCGGGGCTCCCGAGGCACTGAAGCTTTCTTT
>TRBV30|.|TRBJ2-2|.
CAWRNRGTGELFF
TGTGCCTGGAGAAATAGGGGCACCGGGGAGCTGTTTTTT
>TRBV5-6|.|TRBJ2-3|.
CASSLRFSPSTDTQYF
TGTGCCAGCAGCCTCCGTTTTAGCCCGAGCACAGATACGCAGTATTTT
>TRBV7-2|.|TRBJ1-1|.
CASSTIGNTEAFF
TGTGCCAGCAGCACGATCGGGAACACTGAAGCTTTCTTT
>TRBV28|.|TRBJ2-1|.
CASSTPGEASYNEQFF
TGTGCCAGCAGTACGCCCGGGGAGGCCTCCTACAATGAGCAGTTCTTC
>TRBV2|.|TRBJ2-3|TRBD1
CASGQGVTDTQYF
TGTGCCAGTGGACAGGGTGTGACAGATACGCAGTATTTT
>TRBV2|.|TRBJ2-5|TRBD1
CASSRDRQETQYF
TGTGCCAGCAGCCGGGACAGACAAGAGACCCAGTACTTC
>TRBV18|.|TRBJ2-1|.
CASSPRISYNEQFF
TGTGCCAGCTCACCACGGATTTCCTACAATGAGCAGTTCTTC
>TRBV18|.|TRBJ1-3|.
CASSRDAIFSGNTIYF
TGTGCCAGCTCACGCGATGCGATCTTTTCTGGAAACACCATATATTTT